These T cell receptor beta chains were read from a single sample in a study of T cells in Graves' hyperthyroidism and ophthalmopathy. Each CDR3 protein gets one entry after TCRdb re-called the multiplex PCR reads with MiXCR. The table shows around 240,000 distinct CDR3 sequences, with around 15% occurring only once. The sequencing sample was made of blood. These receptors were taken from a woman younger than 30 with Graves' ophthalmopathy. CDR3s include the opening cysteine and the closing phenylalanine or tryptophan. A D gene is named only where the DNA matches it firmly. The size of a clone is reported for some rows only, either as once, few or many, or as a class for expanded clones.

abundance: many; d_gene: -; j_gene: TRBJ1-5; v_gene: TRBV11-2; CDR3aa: CASSGGVGKPNQPQHF; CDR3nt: TGTGCCAGCAGCGGGGGGGTTGGCAAACCCAATCAGCCCCAGCATTTT
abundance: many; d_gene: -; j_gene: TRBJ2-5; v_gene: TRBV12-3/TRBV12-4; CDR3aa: CASSLWLARIEETQYF; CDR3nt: TGTGCCAGCAGTTTATGGCTGGCCAGGATCGAAGAGACCCAGTACTTC
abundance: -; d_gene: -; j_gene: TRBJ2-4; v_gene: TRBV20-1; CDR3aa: CSASSSLIKNIQYF; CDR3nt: TGCAGTGCTAGCTCTAGCCTGATCAAAAACATTCAGTACTTC
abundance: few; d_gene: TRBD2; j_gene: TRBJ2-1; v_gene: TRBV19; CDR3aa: CASSIERLAGETSYNEQFF; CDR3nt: TGTGCCAGTAGTATAGAGAGACTAGCGGGGGAGACCTCCTACAATGAGCAGTTCTTC
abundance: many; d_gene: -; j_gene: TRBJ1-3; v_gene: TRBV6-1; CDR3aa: CASSEEPSSGNTIYF; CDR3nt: TGTGCCAGCAGTGAAGAACCGTCCTCTGGAAACACCATATATTTT
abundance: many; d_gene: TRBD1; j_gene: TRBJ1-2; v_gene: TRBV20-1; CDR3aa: CSASWDSLNYGYTF; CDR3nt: TGCAGTGCTAGCTGGGACAGCTTAAACTATGGCTACACCTTC
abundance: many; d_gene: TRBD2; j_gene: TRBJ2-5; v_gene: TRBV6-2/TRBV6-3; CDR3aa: CASSWGRGLETQYF; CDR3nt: TGTGCCAGCAGTTGGGGGAGGGGATTGGAGACCCAGTACTTC
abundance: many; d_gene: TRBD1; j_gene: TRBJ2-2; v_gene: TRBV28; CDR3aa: CASRLQGFTGELFF; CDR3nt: TGTGCCAGCAGGTTACAGGGGTTCACCGGGGAGCTGTTTTTT
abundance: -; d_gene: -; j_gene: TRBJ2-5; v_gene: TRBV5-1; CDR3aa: CASSASRQETQYF; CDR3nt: TGCGCCAGCAGCGCATCCCGCCAAGAGACCCAGTACTTC
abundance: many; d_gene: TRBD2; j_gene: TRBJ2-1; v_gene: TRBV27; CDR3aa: CASAPSGTYNEQFF; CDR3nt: TGTGCCAGCGCCCCTAGCGGCACCTACAATGAGCAGTTCTTC
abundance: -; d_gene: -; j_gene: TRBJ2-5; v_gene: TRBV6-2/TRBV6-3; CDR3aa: CASSPLGNQETQYF; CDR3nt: TGTGCCAGCAGCCCCTTAGGAAACCAAGAGACCCAGTACTTC
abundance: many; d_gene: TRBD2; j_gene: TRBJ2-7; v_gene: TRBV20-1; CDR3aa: CSARDLGRLAVEGEQYF; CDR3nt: TGCAGTGCTAGAGACTTGGGGCGGCTAGCGGTGGAGGGCGAGCAGTACTTC
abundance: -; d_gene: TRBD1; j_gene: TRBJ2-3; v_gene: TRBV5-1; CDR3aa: CASSPEQGARTDTQYF; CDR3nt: TGCGCCAGCAGCCCGGAACAGGGGGCGCGCACAGATACGCAGTATTTT
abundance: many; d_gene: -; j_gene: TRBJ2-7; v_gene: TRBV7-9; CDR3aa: CASSPKGVLGDAHAYEQYF; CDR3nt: TGTGCCAGCAGCCCGAAAGGCGTGTTAGGAGACGCTCATGCCTACGAGCAGTACTTC
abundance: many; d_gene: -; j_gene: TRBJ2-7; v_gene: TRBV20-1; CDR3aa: CSARTGSEQYF; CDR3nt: TGCAGTGCTAGAACCGGGAGCGAGCAGTACTTC